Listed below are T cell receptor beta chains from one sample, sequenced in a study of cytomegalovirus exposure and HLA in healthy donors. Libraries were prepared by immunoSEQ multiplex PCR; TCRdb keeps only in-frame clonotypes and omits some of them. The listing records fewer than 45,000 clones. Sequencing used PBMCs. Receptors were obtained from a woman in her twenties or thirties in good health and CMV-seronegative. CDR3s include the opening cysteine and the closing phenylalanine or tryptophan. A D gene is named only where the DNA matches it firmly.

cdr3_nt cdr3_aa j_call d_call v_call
TGTGCCAGCAGCTTACGGGGCTACGAGCAGTACTTC CASSLRGYEQYF TRBJ2-7 NA TRBV7-9
TGTGCCAGCAGGAAAGGGGTAGTGGGGCCGGATGAGCAGTTCTTC CASRKGVVGPDEQFF TRBJ2-1 NA TRBV27
TGCAGCGCCGCTGGGACAGGGGGCCATAATGAAAAACTGTTTTTT CSAAGTGGHNEKLFF TRBJ1-4 TRBD1 TRBV29-1
TGCAGCGCCGACCCCCCAAAGACGCAAGGACAACTGTTT CSADPPKTQGQLF TRBJ2-3 NA TRBV29-1
TGTGCCAGCAGCTTAGCGTGGGGCGGGGGGCCCTTAGGTAATGAGCAGTTCTTC CASSLAWGGGPLGNEQFF TRBJ2-1 TRBD2 TRBV7-4
TGCAGCGCCGAACGCCGGGACAGGGGATACAATGAGCAGTTCTTC CSAERRDRGYNEQFF TRBJ2-1 TRBD1 TRBV29-1
TGCGCCAGCAGCGCCCAGGGGGCCGACTACGAGCAGTACTTC CASSAQGADYEQYF TRBJ2-7 TRBD1 TRBV10-1
TGCGCCAGCAGCCAAGGACTAGCGGCTCAGGGGGTGGGCAATGAGCAGTTCTTC CASSQGLAAQGVGNEQFF TRBJ2-1 TRBD2 TRBV4-1
TGTGCCAGCAGTTACCGCGAACAGGCCCCCCGTGAGTTCTTC CASSYREQAPREFF TRBJ2-1 NA TRBV6-5
TGTGCCAGCAGCTCCAGCGACAGGGGGCTGAACACTGAAGCTTTCTTT CASSSSDRGLNTEAFF TRBJ1-1 TRBD1 TRBV13
TGTGCCAGCAGCTTAGCGGTTTCGTACGAACCAAGCGAAGCTTTCTTT CASSLAVSYEPSEAFF TRBJ1-1 NA TRBV7-8
TGTGCCAGCAGTGAAGATGGGACAGTCGCGAACACCGGGGAGCTGTTTTTT CASSEDGTVANTGELFF TRBJ2-2 TRBD1 TRBV6-1
TGTGCCAGCTCACCGCAACAGGGGACCCACGAGCAGTACTTC CASSPQQGTHEQYF TRBJ2-7 TRBD1 TRBV18
TGTGCCAGCAACCTCGGGACTAGCGGGAGCCTAGATACGCAGTATTTT CASNLGTSGSLDTQYF TRBJ2-3 TRBD2 TRBV6-6